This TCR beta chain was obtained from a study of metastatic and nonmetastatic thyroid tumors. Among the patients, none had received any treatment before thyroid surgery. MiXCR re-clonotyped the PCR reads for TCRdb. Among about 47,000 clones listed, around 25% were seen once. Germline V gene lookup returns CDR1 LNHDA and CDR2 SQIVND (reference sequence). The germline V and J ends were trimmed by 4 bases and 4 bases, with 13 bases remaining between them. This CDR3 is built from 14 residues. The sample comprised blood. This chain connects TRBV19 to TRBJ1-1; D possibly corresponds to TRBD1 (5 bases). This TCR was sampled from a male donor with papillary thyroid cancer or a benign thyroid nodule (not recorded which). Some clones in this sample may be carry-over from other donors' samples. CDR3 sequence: CASSNLGGSTEAFF. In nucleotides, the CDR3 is TGTGCCAGTAGTAATTTGGGGGGTAGCACTGAAGCTTTCTTT.